The 10 T cell receptor beta chains reported below all come from one sample, sequenced in a study of blood T cell repertoires in COVID-19. The protocol was immunoSEQ multiplex PCR, while the TCRdb copy is restricted to in-frame clones and leaves out a portion. The data show 200,000 to 300,000 clones, 80% to 90% seen once. Sequencing was done on a sample of PBMCs or T cells enriched from blood (not recorded which). Receptors originate from a man in his forties who had recovered from COVID-19.

This clone was observed a handful of times. This chain uses TRBV4-2 with TRBJ1-1; TRBD1 matches 7 bases. CDR1 LGHNA and CDR2 YNFKEQ come from the germline V gene. The CDR3 covers 15 residues. Trimming removed 3 bases from V and 1 base from J; junction bases left unmatched: 5. CDR3: CASSQSGGGNTEAFF. The CDR3 DNA sequence: TGTGCCAGCAGCCAGTCAGGGGGTGGGAACACTGAAGCTTTCTTT.

CDR3 DNA: TGCGCCAGCAGCTTGAGGCCGGGACAGGGTCTCTCTGGAAACACCATATATTTT. Its protein product is CASSLRPGQGLSGNTIYF. The chain recombines TRBV5-1 with TRBJ1-3; 9 positions agree with TRBD1. V shed 1 base and J 0 bases; nucleotides not matched to a gene: 8. The CDR3 is 18 amino acids. CDR1 is SGHRS, CDR2 YFSETQ, per germline. The full variable domain, rest sourced from reference TRBV5-1 and TRBJ1-3, is KAGVTQTPRYLIKTRGQQVTLSCSPISGHRSVSWYQQTPGQGLQFLFEYFSETQRNKGNFPGRFSGRQFSNSRSEMNVSTLELGDSALYLCASSLRPGQGLSGNTIYFGEGSWLTVV.

The rearrangement uses TRBV6-1 and TRBJ2-7; TRBD2 matches 15 bases. Germline V gene sequence: CDR1 MNHNS, CDR2 SASEGT. V was clipped by 4 bases and J by 2 bases; unmatched bases: 3. This CDR3 has 16 amino acids. CDR3 DNA: TGTGCCAGCAGTGGGACTAGCGGGGGGGCCACCTACGAGCAGTACTTC. Its protein product is CASSGTSGGATYEQYF.

V is TRBV5-1 and J is TRBJ2-5; the D gene is possibly TRBD1 (6 bases). The V end was cut by 2 bases, the J end by 5 bases, with 16 bases between. The germline V gene has CDR1 SGHRS and CDR2 YFSETQ. There are 15 residues in the CDR3. The CDR3 nucleotides read TGCGCCAGCAGCTTCGACAGCGAGAGGGGGGAGACCCAGTACTTC. The encoded protein is CASSFDSERGETQYF.

The rearrangement links TRBV7-2 to TRBJ1-3, with a weak D call TRBD1 (5 bases). CDR1 and CDR2 from the germline V gene are SGHTA and FQGNSA. This CDR3 contains 15 residues. V shed 0 bases and J shed 3 bases, with 9 bases lying between them. As DNA, the CDR3 is TGTGCCAGCAGCTTAGCGGGGGGTCGTGGAAACACCATATATTTT. Its protein product is CASSLAGGRGNTIYF.

This chain uses TRBV24-1 with TRBJ1-2, with a possible D match to TRBD1 (6 bases). CDR1 is KGHDR, CDR2 SFDVKD, per germline. This CDR3 has 17 residues. The germline V and J ends were trimmed by 8 bases and 3 bases, with 24 bases remaining between them. The CDR3, as DNA: TGTGCCACCACCACACTAAGAGGGGGACCCGTGGACTATGGCTACACCTTC. It specifies CATTTLRGGPVDYGYTF.

This clone appeared a single time. CDR3 nucleotides: TGTGCCAGCAGGGCCGGATACGGGACATCTTACGAGCAGTACTTC. It is translated as CASRAGYGTSYEQYF. The chain employs TRBV6-5 and TRBJ2-7, with D maybe TRBD1 (6 bases). Germline lookup yields CDR1 MNHEY and CDR2 SVGAGI. V lost 6 bases and J 4 bases, leaving 19 bases between the germline ends. The CDR3 totals 15 residues.

This chain uses TRBV3-1 (or the pseudogene TRBV3-2) with TRBJ1-2; TRBD1 matches at 10 bases. This CDR3 has 14 amino acids. J lost 6 bases, V lost 3 bases, and 4 bases had no gene match. Germline CDR1 is LGHDT and CDR2 is YNNKEL (reference sequence). CDR3 coding DNA: TGTGCCAGCAGCCACTCCGGGACAGGGGATGGCTACACCTTC. It codes for CASSHSGTGDGYTF.

This clone was counted a single time. CDR3 DNA sequence: TGTGCCAGCAGCTTACGGGACAGGGATACCGAGCAGTACTTC. This codes for CASSLRDRDTEQYF. V gene TRBV7-2 combines with J gene TRBJ2-7; TRBD1 agrees at 9 bases. Trimming removed 2 bases from V and 6 bases from J; junction bases left unmatched: 5. Per the germline V gene, CDR1 is SGHTA and CDR2 is FQGNSA. The CDR3 extends over 14 amino acids.

V gene TRBV19 combines with J gene TRBJ2-2; 8 bases are a match to TRBD2. The CDR3 has 15 amino acids. V was pared by 6 bases and J by 6 bases, with 9 bases of the junction left unmatched. From germline, CDR1 is LNHDA and CDR2 SQIVND (reference sequence). Written as DNA, the CDR3 is TGTGCCAGTAGGCTCGACGGGGGGGCCTCCGGGGAGCTGTTTTTT. Translation: CASRLDGGASGELFF.